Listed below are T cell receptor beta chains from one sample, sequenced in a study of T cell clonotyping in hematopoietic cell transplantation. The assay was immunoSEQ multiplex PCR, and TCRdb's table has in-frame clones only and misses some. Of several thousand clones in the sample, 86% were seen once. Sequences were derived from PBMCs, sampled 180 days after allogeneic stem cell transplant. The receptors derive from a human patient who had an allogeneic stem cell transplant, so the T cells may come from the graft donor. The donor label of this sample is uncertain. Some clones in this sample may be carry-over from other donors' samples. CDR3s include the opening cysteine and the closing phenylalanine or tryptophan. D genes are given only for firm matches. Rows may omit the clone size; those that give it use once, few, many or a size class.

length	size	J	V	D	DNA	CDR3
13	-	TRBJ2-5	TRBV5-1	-	TGCGCCAGCAGCTTGAGAGCGGGAGAGACCCAGTACTTC	CASSLRAGETQYF
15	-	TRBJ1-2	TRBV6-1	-	TGTGCCAGCAGTGAAGGGGAAGGCTGGGTCTATGGCTACACCTTC	CASSEGEGWVYGYTF
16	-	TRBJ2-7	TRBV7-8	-	TGTGCCAGCAGCTCCGCCCCGGGACGCGGAGCCTACGAGCAGTACTTC	CASSSAPGRGAYEQYF
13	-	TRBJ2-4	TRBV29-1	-	TGCAGCGTTGAAGCCAGGGACGAAAACATTCAGTACTTC	CSVEARDENIQYF
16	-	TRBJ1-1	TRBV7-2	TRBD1	TGTGCCAGCAGCTTAGGATTAGGACAGGGGGCGACTGAAGCTTTCTTT	CASSLGLGQGATEAFF
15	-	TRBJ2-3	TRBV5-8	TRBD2	TGTGCCAGCAGCTTTCCAACTAGCGGGGAGGGCACGCAGTATTTT	CASSFPTSGEGTQYF
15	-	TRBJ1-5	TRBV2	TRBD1	TGTGCCAGCAGCTCCGGGACAGGGGTAGTTCAGCCCCAGCATTTT	CASSSGTGVVQPQHF
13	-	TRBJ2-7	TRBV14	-	TGTGCCAGCAGGCGGGGGACAGCGTACGAGCAGTACTTC	CASRRGTAYEQYF
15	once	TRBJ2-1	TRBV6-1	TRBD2	TGTGCCAGCAGTGCCAGGAGCGGGGGGGCGAATGAGCAGTTCTTC	CASSARSGGANEQFF
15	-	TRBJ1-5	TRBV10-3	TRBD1	TGTGCCATCAGTGAGTCGACAGGGGACAATCAGCCCCAGCATTTT	CAISESTGDNQPQHF
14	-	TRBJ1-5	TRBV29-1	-	TGCAGCGTTGTCCTCGCCGGGAGGAATCAGCCCCAGCATTTT	CSVVLAGRNQPQHF
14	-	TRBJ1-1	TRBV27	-	TGTGCCAGCGGCCCTCTAAGAGGGAACACTGAAGCTTTCTTT	CASGPLRGNTEAFF
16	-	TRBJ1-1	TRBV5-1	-	TGCGCCAGCAGCTTGGACCCGGATGCTATGAACACTGAAGCTTTCTTT	CASSLDPDAMNTEAFF
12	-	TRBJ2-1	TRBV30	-	TGTGCCTGGGTCCCCGTGGGCAATGAGCAGTTCTTC	CAWVPVGNEQFF